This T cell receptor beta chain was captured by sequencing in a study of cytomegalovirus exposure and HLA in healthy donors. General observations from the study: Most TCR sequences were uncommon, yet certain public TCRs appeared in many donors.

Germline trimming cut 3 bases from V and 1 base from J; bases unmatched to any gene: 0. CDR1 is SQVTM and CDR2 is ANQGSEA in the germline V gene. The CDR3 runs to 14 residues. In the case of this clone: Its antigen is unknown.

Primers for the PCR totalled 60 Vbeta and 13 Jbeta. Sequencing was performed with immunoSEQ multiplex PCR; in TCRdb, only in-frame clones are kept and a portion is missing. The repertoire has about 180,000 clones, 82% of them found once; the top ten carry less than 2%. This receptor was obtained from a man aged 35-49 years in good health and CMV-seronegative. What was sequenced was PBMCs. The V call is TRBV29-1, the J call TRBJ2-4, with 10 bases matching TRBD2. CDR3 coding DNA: TGCAGCGTTGATAGCGGGGGGGCCAAAAACATTCAGTACTTC. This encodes CSVDSGGAKNIQYF.